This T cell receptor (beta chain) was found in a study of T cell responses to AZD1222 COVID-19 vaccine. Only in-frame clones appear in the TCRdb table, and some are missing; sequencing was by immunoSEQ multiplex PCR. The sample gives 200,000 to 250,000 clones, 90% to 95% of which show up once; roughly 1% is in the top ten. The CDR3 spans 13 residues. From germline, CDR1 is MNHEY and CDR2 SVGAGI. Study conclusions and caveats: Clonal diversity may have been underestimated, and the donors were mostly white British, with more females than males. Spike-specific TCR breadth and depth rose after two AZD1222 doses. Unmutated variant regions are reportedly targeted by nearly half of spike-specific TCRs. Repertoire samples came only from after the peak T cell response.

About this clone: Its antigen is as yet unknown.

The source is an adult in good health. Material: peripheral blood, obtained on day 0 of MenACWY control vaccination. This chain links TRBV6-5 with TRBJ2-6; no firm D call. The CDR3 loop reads CACQVNGANVLTF. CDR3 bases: TGTGCGTGCCAGGTGAATGGGGCCAACGTCCTGACTTTC.